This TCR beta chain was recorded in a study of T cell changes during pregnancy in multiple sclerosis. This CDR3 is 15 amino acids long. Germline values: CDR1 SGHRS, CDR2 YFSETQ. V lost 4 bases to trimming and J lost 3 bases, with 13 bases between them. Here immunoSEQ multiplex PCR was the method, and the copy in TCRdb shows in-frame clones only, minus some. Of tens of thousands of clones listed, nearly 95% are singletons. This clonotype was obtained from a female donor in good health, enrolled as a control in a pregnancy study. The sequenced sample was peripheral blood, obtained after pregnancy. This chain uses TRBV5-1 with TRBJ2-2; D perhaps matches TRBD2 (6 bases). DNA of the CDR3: TGCGCCAGCAGCCCGGCGGAGGGTTACACCGGGGAGCTGTTTTTT. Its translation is CASSPAEGYTGELFF.